Presented here are 8 T cell receptor beta chains from one specimen sequenced in a study of PD-1 blockade in mismatch repair-deficient tumors. Generated by immunoSEQ multiplex PCR, the TCRdb table keeps only in-frame clones and is missing some. Among 35,000 to 40,000 clones, roughly 77% were seen once, and the ten largest hold roughly 23%. The sequencing here drew on peripheral blood, taken 4 weeks after starting pembrolizumab. The receptors come from an adult with mismatch repair-deficient cancer.

The J gene is TRBJ2-7, the V gene TRBV30; 7 nucleotides agree with TRBD2. Germline V CDR1 and CDR2: GTSNPN, SVGIG (reference sequence). The ends lost 0 bases at V and 2 bases at J; junction bases unmatched: 13. The CDR3 length is 17 residues. Written as DNA, the CDR3 is TGTGCCTGGAGTGTACCCCCTCGACTAGCCAGGACCTACGAGCAGTACTTC. It is translated as CAWSVPPRLARTYEQYF.

The chain couples TRBV5-3 to TRBJ2-6; D is unresolved. TRBV5-3 is treated as an ORF (open reading frame) with a function not yet certain. V lost 1 base and J 1 base, leaving 15 bases between the germline ends. CDR3 length: 18 residues. The CDR3 spells CARSLRRKSASGANVLTF. The CDR3 DNA sequence: TGTGCCAGAAGCTTGAGAAGGAAGTCTGCGTCTGGGGCCAACGTCCTGACTTTC.

This clone is labeled medium-sized. This chain joins TRBV6-1 and TRBJ2-6, with D unclear. Germline V gene data show CDR1 as MNHNS and CDR2 as SASEGT. Trimming stripped 2 bases from V and 0 bases from J, with 2 bases between. CDR3 size: 14 residues. The CDR3 DNA sequence: TGTGCCAGCAGTGAACTCTCTGGGGCCAACGTCCTGACTTTC. Protein sequence: CASSELSGANVLTF.

By proportion, this clone is medium-sized. The chain carries TRBV27 and TRBJ1-1; D unclear. The V end lost 5 bases, the J end lost 0 bases, and 16 bases lay between the germline ends. The CDR3 consists of 16 residues. Germline CDR1 reads MNHEY; CDR2 reads SMNVEV (reference sequence). The CDR3 DNA reads TGTGCCAGCAGTCCTTCCGGCGGAGACATGAACACTGAAGCTTTCTTT. This sequence encodes CASSPSGGDMNTEAFF.

The chain couples TRBV5-4 to TRBJ2-7, with D tentatively TRBD2 (6 bases). The CDR3 is 14 amino acids. Germline CDR1 and CDR2: SGHNT and YYREEE (reference sequence). Between the trimmed V and J ends, which lost 0 bases and 2 bases, there was a span of 9 bases. This chain's CDR3 is CASSLGDSPYEQYF. The CDR3, as DNA: TGTGCCAGCAGCTTGGGGGACTCCCCCTACGAGCAGTACTTC.

This clone was seen a few times. The chain couples TRBV9 to TRBJ2-3, with D tentatively TRBD1 (6 bases). V was shortened by 3 bases and J by 3 bases, with 14 bases between the two germline ends. CDR1 SGDLS and CDR2 YYNGEE come from the germline V gene. The CDR3 is 15 residues long. The DNA for the CDR3 is TGTGCCAGCAGCGCCCCAGCGACAGGTACAGATACGCAGTATTTT. It specifies CASSAPATGTDTQYF.

The gene calls are TRBV7-2 and TRBJ2-7; D remains ambiguous. V lost 7 bases to trimming and J lost 7 bases, with 23 bases between them. CDR3 size: 15 residues. The germline V gene has CDR1 SGHTA and CDR2 FQGNSA. The CDR3, as DNA: TGTGCCAGCACCCCGGGCCCCGACCTTTTGGGAGAGCAGTACTTC. Its protein is CASTPGPDLLGEQYF.

V usage is TRBV30 and J usage is TRBJ2-7, with D perhaps TRBD1 (6 bases). Germline values: CDR1 GTSNPN, CDR2 SVGIG (reference sequence). The CDR3 runs 14 residues. V lost 2 bases and J 2 bases, leaving 13 bases between the germline ends. The CDR3 spells CAWSSGRGPYEQYF. CDR3 nucleotide sequence: TGTGCCTGGAGTTCCGGCAGGGGACCCTACGAGCAGTACTTC.